This T cell receptor beta chain was profiled in a study of OX40 agonist ivuxolimab in advanced cancers. Study-level information: Males comprised 82.7% of the group, whose mean age was approximately 60 years (range 23 to 79). General study findings and limits: Some patients without response likewise showed low normalized clonal expansion.

The germline V and J ends were trimmed by 6 bases and 4 bases, with 4 bases remaining between them. This CDR3 has 11 amino acids. Germline values: CDR1 MNHNY, CDR2 SVGAGI (reference sequence). Method: immunoSEQ multiplex PCR; TCRdb's copy keeps in-frame clones and lacks some. The sample lists about 63,000 clones; roughly nine tenths were seen once. Note on this clone: Its specificity is unknown.

The sequences come from CD4+ or CD8+ T cells sorted from blood, collected in a trial of the OX40 agonist ivuxolimab. The TCR was taken from an adult with an advanced solid tumor such as melanoma, head and neck, liver or kidney cancer. The V gene is TRBV6-6, the J gene TRBJ2-1; D not resolved. CDR3 amino acids: CASSLYNEQFF. Written as DNA, the CDR3 is TGTGCCAGCAGCCTATACAATGAGCAGTTCTTC.